This T cell receptor beta chain was recovered during a study of control samples from healthy donors and cancer patients. Profiled with immunoSEQ multiplex PCR; TCRdb holds only in-frame clones, not every one. The repertoire has about 160,000 clones, around 94% of them found once; the top ten carry 12% to 15%. In its sample, this clone was seen a few times. V lost 3 bases and J 3 bases, leaving 9 bases between the germline ends. The germline CDR1 and CDR2 sequences are SGHNT and YYREEE (reference sequence). The CDR3 sequence is 13 residues long. The clonotype was recovered from a man in his 60s with colorectal cancer. This sequence joins TRBV5-4 and TRBJ1-2; D ambiguous. The sequencing input was PBMCs. The CDR3 DNA follows: TGTGCCAGCAGCTCCCGCGATGACTATGGCTACACCTTC. Protein product: CASSSRDDYGYTF.